This TCR beta chain is from a study of TIL therapy for anti-PD-1-resistant metastatic lung cancer. As for the study in general: Tumors carried a median about 1.5 non-synonymous mutations per megabase.

The time point: pre-treatment sample, taken before nivolumab and TIL therapy. Pleural nodules or supraclavicular lymph nodes made up most of the excised metastases sampled. Progressing patients received lymphodepletion, expanded TIL infusion and IL-2. Adults with stage 4 NSCLC were enrolled in a phase I trial. The trim removed 4 bases at V and 3 bases at J, leaving 4 bases unmatched. CDR1 and CDR2 (germline): SGDLS, YYNGEE. The CDR3 spans 13 residues. Sequencing used immunoSEQ v3. The repertoire was sequenced with immunoSEQ multiplex PCR; TCRdb's copy has only in-frame clones and lacks some. The sample gives tens of thousands of clones, over 60% of which show up once; around 7.2% is in the top ten.

This rearrangement joins TRBV9 to TRBJ2-7; 7 bases agree with TRBD2. This clonotype was sampled from a person between 30 and 80 years old with non-small cell lung cancer. This material consisted of tumor tissue, taken at baseline. The chain's CDR3 is CASSPTSSYEQYF. The DNA for the CDR3 is TGTGCCAGCAGCCCGACTAGCAGCTACGAGCAGTACTTC.